The 2 T cell receptor beta chains reported below all come from one sample, sequenced in a study of blood T cells in healthy people across ages. Primers used in a second PCR of roughly 6 to 12 cycles were a sample-barcoded 5' primer and a J-beta primer mix. Using its own MiXCR run on the 5' RACE reads, TCRdb lists one record per CDR3 protein. Found here are hundreds of thousands of distinct CDR3 sequences, 58% of them singletons; the top ten hold roughly 22%. The sequenced material came from blood. Source of these receptors: a man aged 25-40 years in good health.

The CDR3 region has the DNA TGCGCCAGCAGCCAAGATTCAGGCCGGGGGGAGACCCAGTACTTC. Encoded protein: CASSQDSGRGETQYF. The chain combines TRBV4-1 with TRBJ2-5; weak D call: TRBD2 (6 bases). Germline V lookup: CDR1 MGHRA, CDR2 YSYEKL. This CDR3 has 15 residues. Deletions cut 0 bases from V and 5 bases from J, with 13 bases between.

The rearrangement joins TRBV5-1 to TRBJ1-6; unclear D gene. The V end was cut by 0 bases, the J end by 7 bases, with 11 bases between. The length of the CDR3 is 15 residues. Germline values: CDR1 SGHRS, CDR2 YFSETQ. As DNA, the CDR3 is TGCGCCAGCAGCTTGGGCATAACGGCGAATTCACCCCTCCACTTT. It codes for CASSLGITANSPLHF.